A single sample gave rise to the 18 T cell receptor beta chains below, sequenced in a study of blood T cell repertoires in COVID-19. The table came from immunoSEQ multiplex PCR; TCRdb's copy has only in-frame clones and leaves some out. The table shows 250,000 to 300,000 clones, with about nine tenths occurring only once. Source material: PBMCs or T cells enriched from blood (not recorded which). The source of these receptors is a middle-aged woman who had recovered from COVID-19.

The CDR3 region is CASSLTGVAEAFF. The CDR3 nucleotides read TGTGCCAGCAGCTTGACGGGGGTGGCTGAAGCTTTCTTT. This rearrangement joins TRBV5-6 to TRBJ1-1, with D possibly being TRBD1 (5 bases). The CDR3 contains 13 residues. The ends were cut back, 1 base at V and 6 bases at J, with 10 bases in the middle. The V gene's germline CDR1 is SGHDT and CDR2 YYEEEE.

The chain is built from TRBV11-2 and TRBJ1-2; no clear D gene. Per germline, CDR1 SGHAT and CDR2 FQNNGV. V was shortened by 5 bases and J by 3 bases, with 13 bases between the two germline ends. This CDR3 spans 14 amino acids. The CDR3 sequence: CASSPTAGDYGYTF. CDR3 sequence (DNA): TGTGCCAGCAGCCCCACCGCAGGCGACTATGGCTACACCTTC.

Comments on this clone: The same CDR3 arises from other DNA sequences in this sample as well. The J gene is TRBJ1-1, the V gene TRBV5-1, with TRBD1 matching over 9 bases. The CDR3 is made up of 14 amino acids. With 6 bases clipped from V and 2 bases from J, the junction kept 5 bases outside the gene matches. Germline V CDR1 and CDR2: SGHRS, YFSETQ. The CDR3 coding sequence is TGCGCCAGCAACCCGACAGGGGGAAACACTGAAGCTTTCTTT. Residues: CASNPTGGNTEAFF.

The chain links TRBV6-5 to TRBJ1-1; D unclear. V was trimmed by 4 bases and J by 3 bases, leaving 15 bases between them. This CDR3 has 15 residues. CDR1 is MNHEY, CDR2 SVGAGI, per germline. The CDR3 DNA reads TGTGCCAGCAGTTCCGGGGAGACTGGGGACACTGAAGCTTTCTTT. It yields the protein CASSSGETGDTEAFF.

The CDR3: CASSLEPGRNTIYF. In nucleotides, the CDR3 is TGTGCCAGCAGCCTGGAGCCAGGGAGAAACACCATATATTTT. V usage is TRBV7-3 and J usage is TRBJ1-3, with D possibly matching TRBD1 (5 bases). Trimming pared 5 bases from V and 5 bases from J, leaving 13 bases between. There are 14 residues in the CDR3. Germline V CDR1 and CDR2: SGHTA, FQGTGA.

The chain uses TRBV4-1 and TRBJ1-2, with 7 bases fitting TRBD1. Germline V gene data show CDR1 as MGHRA and CDR2 as YSYEKL. The CDR3 extends over 16 amino acids. V was clipped by 2 bases and J by 3 bases; unmatched bases: 9. The CDR3 coding sequence is TGCGCCAGCAGCCAACCGGGACAGCGGAAGGACTATGGCTACACCTTC. It translates to CASSQPGQRKDYGYTF.

The rearrangement uses TRBV7-9 and TRBJ2-1; 8 nucleotides agree with TRBD2. This CDR3 has 12 amino acids. Trimming at V came to 5 bases and at J to 15 bases, leaving 9 bases not matched to a gene. Germline assignment: CDR1 SEHNR and CDR2 FQNEAQ (reference sequence). The CDR3 sequence is CASSQGLGTLFF. DNA of the CDR3: TGTGCCAGCAGCCAGGGACTAGGCACACTGTTCTTC.

This clone occurred once. J is TRBJ2-3 and V is TRBV10-1; D possibly corresponds to TRBD1 (6 bases). Per germline, CDR1 WNHNN and CDR2 SYGVQD (reference sequence). CDR3 length: 15 residues. The V end lost 3 bases, the J end lost 3 bases, and 13 bases lay between the germline ends. CDR3 bases: TGCGCCAGCAGTGATCTGGGGGCTAGTACAGATACGCAGTATTTT. Amino acids: CASSDLGASTDTQYF.

V usage is TRBV4-1 and J usage is TRBJ2-3; no firm D call. This CDR3 spans 18 amino acids. Trimming took 0 bases from V and 1 from J, leaving 17 bases between them. Per the germline V gene, CDR1 is MGHRA and CDR2 is YSYEKL. CDR3 bases: TGCGCCAGCAGCCAAGAAGAGCAGTTGGGCAGTCGCACAGATACGCAGTATTTT. Encoded protein: CASSQEEQLGSRTDTQYF.

V usage is TRBV7-3 and J usage is TRBJ2-1, with 9 bases aligning to TRBD2. V lost 5 bases and J lost 5; bases outside the gene matches: 10. In germline, CDR1 is SGHTA, CDR2 FQGTGA. CDR3 length equals 16 residues. The DNA for the CDR3 is TGTGCCAGCAGCCGAAGTGGTGCTAGCGGGGACAATGAGCAGTTCTTC. It codes for CASSRSGASGDNEQFF.

The rearrangement uses TRBV5-1 and TRBJ2-1; perhaps TRBD2 as D (5 bases). Germline CDR1 is SGHRS and CDR2 is YFSETQ. Trimming cost V 0 bases and J 0 bases, with 7 bases left between them. This CDR3 is 15 amino acids long. Here the CDR3 reads CASSLDEGSYNEQFF. As DNA, the CDR3 is TGCGCCAGCAGCTTGGACGAGGGCTCCTACAATGAGCAGTTCTTC.

The chain employs TRBV19 and TRBJ1-5; the D is unclear. CDR3 size: 13 residues. Germline V gene sequence: CDR1 LNHDA, CDR2 SQIVND (reference sequence). Trimming took 4 bases from V and 6 from J, leaving 10 bases between them. The CDR3 DNA sequence: TGTGCCAGTAGTAGCGGGGTGGGTCAGCCCCAGCATTTT. This encodes CASSSGVGQPQHF.

The chain employs TRBV9 and TRBJ1-5; tentatively, D is TRBD1 (5 bases). The V gene lost 10 bases and the J gene lost 0 bases, with 11 bases spanning the gap. The CDR3 runs 13 residues. Germline values: CDR1 SGDLS, CDR2 YYNGEE. For the CDR3, the DNA is TGTGCCGGGGCGCCCAGTAGCAATCAGCCCCAGCATTTT. Its protein is CAGAPSSNQPQHF.

The genes are TRBV27 and TRBJ1-2, with TRBD1 matching 10 bases. This CDR3 comprises 14 residues. With V trimmed by 3 bases and J by 7 bases, 5 bases remained unmatched. Germline V lookup: CDR1 MNHEY, CDR2 SMNVEV (reference sequence). The CDR3 DNA reads as TGTGCCAGCAGTTTGGGGACAGGGGTGGGTGGCTACACCTTC. This translates into CASSLGTGVGGYTF.

Details on this clone: Within the sample, other DNA sequences also encode this same CDR3. The rearrangement joins TRBV9 to TRBJ2-3; D perhaps matches TRBD2 (7 bases). The CDR3 runs to 16 residues. Trimming cost V 0 bases and J 1 base, with 12 bases left between them. Per germline, CDR1 SGDLS and CDR2 YYNGEE. CDR3 nucleotides: TGTGCCAGCAGCGTAGGAAGGGGGGGCGGCACAGATACGCAGTATTTT. It specifies CASSVGRGGGTDTQYF.

This chain joins TRBV28 and TRBJ1-2; D gene ambiguous. CDR3 length: 13 residues. With 2 bases removed from V and 1 base from J, the gap between germline ends came to 5 bases. The germline V gene has CDR1 MDHEN and CDR2 SYDVKM. CDR3 DNA sequence: TGTGCCAGCAGTTTAATCTTTAACTATGGCTACACCTTC. Translated, it gives CASSLIFNYGYTF.

J is TRBJ2-1 and V is TRBV9, with 8 positions matching TRBD1. CDR3 length equals 16 residues. Trimming at V came to 0 bases and at J to 4 bases, leaving 6 bases not matched to a gene. From germline, CDR1 is SGDLS and CDR2 YYNGEE. DNA of the CDR3: TGTGCCAGCAGCGTAGTGTCCGGGACAGGATACAATGAGCAGTTCTTC. Translation gives CASSVVSGTGYNEQFF. The complete variable domain, with remaining parts taken from reference TRBV9 and TRBJ2-1, reads DSGVTQTPKHLITATGQRVTLRCSPRSGDLSVYWYQQSLDQGLQFLIQYYNGEERAKGNILERFSAQQFPDLHSELNLSSLELGDSALYFCASSVVSGTGYNEQFFGPGTRLTVL.

The chain is built from TRBV5-1 and TRBJ1-1, with 7 bases that match TRBD1. The trim removed 4 bases at V and 1 base at J, leaving 7 bases unmatched. CDR1 and CDR2 (germline): SGHRS, YFSETQ. The CDR3 spans 15 residues. The CDR3 DNA reads as TGCGCCAGCAGCCCTAGGGGACAGCAGAACACTGAAGCTTTCTTT. This translates into CASSPRGQQNTEAFF. Variable domain in full (rest from reference TRBV5-1 and TRBJ1-1): KAGVTQTPRYLIKTRGQQVTLSCSPISGHRSVSWYQQTPGQGLQFLFEYFSETQRNKGNFPGRFSGRQFSNSRSEMNVSTLELGDSALYLCASSPRGQQNTEAFFGQGTRLTVV.